Listed below are T cell receptor beta chains from one sample, sequenced in a study of blood T cell repertoires in COVID-19. Measured with immunoSEQ multiplex PCR; TCRdb has only the in-frame clones, and not every one. Of about 150,000 clones listed, 80% to 90% were seen once; the top ten hold 15%. The sample comprised peripheral blood. These receptors all come from a woman between 40 and 55 years old with acute or convalescent COVID-19. Both conserved end residues are part of each CDR3. The D gene is left open where the match is weak. Where a row states a size, it is once, few, many or the class of an expanded clone; other rows omit it.

clone_size d_call j_call v_call cdr3_aa cdr3_nt
. . TRBJ1-5 TRBV30 CAWRPGGNQPQHF TGTGCCTGGAGGCCCGGAGGGAATCAGCCCCAGCATTTT
once . TRBJ2-1 TRBV6-1 CASSELPGGEQFF TGTGCCAGCAGTGAACTGCCAGGAGGTGAGCAGTTCTTC
once . TRBJ2-7 TRBV24-1 CATSDSGKGEYF TGTGCCACCAGTGATTCAGGGAAAGGGGAGTACTTC
. . TRBJ2-1 TRBV28 CASRAQLETYNEQFF TGTGCCAGCAGAGCCCAACTAGAGACCTACAATGAGCAGTTCTTC
. TRBD2 TRBJ2-7 TRBV4-2 CASSQTSANYEQYF TGTGCCAGCAGCCAGACTAGCGCAAACTACGAGCAGTACTTC
. TRBD2 TRBJ2-7 TRBV7-2 CASSVTSGSSYEQYF TGTGCCAGCAGCGTCACTAGCGGTAGCTCCTACGAGCAGTACTTC
. TRBD1 TRBJ1-1 TRBV18 CASSSRQGDGTEAFF TGTGCCAGCTCTTCTCGACAGGGGGACGGCACTGAAGCTTTCTTT
. . TRBJ2-1 TRBV10-3 CAISESNRVPYNEQFF TGTGCCATCAGTGAGTCGAACAGGGTCCCCTACAATGAGCAGTTCTTC
. . TRBJ2-3 TRBV11-2 CASSPKTSTDTQYF TGTGCCAGCAGCCCTAAGACTAGTACAGATACGCAGTATTTT
. . TRBJ2-7 TRBV7-3 CASSLQGGSYEQYF TGTGCCAGCAGCTTACAGGGTGGCTCCTACGAGCAGTACTTC
. TRBD2 TRBJ2-7 TRBV7-2 CASSSGLAGGTYEQYF TGTGCCAGCAGCTCCGGACTAGCGGGGGGGACCTACGAGCAGTACTTC
. . TRBJ2-7 TRBV28 CASSLSGLEQYF TGTGCCAGCAGTTTATCAGGGCTCGAGCAGTACTTC
. TRBD1 TRBJ1-1 TRBV29-1 CSSRGDDEAFF TGCAGCTCCAGGGGGGATGATGAAGCTTTCTTT
. . TRBJ2-1 TRBV6-5 CATWRGEQFF TGTGCCACTTGGAGGGGTGAGCAGTTCTTC
. TRBD2 TRBJ2-2 TRBV5-1 CASSSGGITGELFF TGCGCCAGCAGTTCGGGGGGGATCACCGGGGAGCTGTTTTTT
. TRBD1 TRBJ1-6 TRBV20-1 CSASGQGADNSPLHF TGCAGTGCTAGTGGACAGGGGGCCGATAATTCACCCCTCCACTTT
. . TRBJ1-6 TRBV2 CATIQGIGSPLHF TGTGCCACCATTCAGGGTATAGGTTCACCCCTCCACTTT
. . TRBJ1-1 TRBV19 CASRNTGVNTEAFF TGTGCCAGTAGGAACACGGGGGTGAACACTGAAGCTTTCTTT
. TRBD1 TRBJ1-4 TRBV5-1 CASSLGGTATNEKLFF TGCGCCAGCAGCTTGGGAGGGACAGCAACTAATGAAAAACTGTTTTTT
once . TRBJ1-3 TRBV30 CAWSVLMTGSSGNTIYF TGTGCCTGGAGTGTACTTATGACGGGGAGCTCTGGAAACACCATATATTTT
. . TRBJ1-5 TRBV30 CAWSTGNQPQHF TGTGCCTGGAGTACGGGCAATCAGCCCCAGCATTTT
. TRBD1 TRBJ2-7 TRBV6-5 CASTRGAGGYEQYF TGTGCCAGCACCAGAGGGGCAGGGGGCTACGAGCAGTACTTC
once . TRBJ2-1 TRBV5-4 CASSANRAIYNEQFF TGTGCCAGCAGCGCGAACAGGGCTATTTACAATGAGCAGTTCTTC
. TRBD1 TRBJ1-1 TRBV29-1 CSVAGGTGRTEAFF TGCAGCGTTGCGGGCGGGACAGGGAGAACTGAAGCTTTCTTT
. . TRBJ1-1 TRBV7-2 CASSVGPMNTEAFF TGTGCCAGCTCCGTGGGGCCCATGAACACTGAAGCTTTCTTT
. . TRBJ1-2 TRBV11-1 CASSLSPFVGAYGYTF TGTGCCAGCAGCTTAAGCCCCTTCGTGGGGGCGTATGGCTACACCTTC
. . TRBJ1-5 TRBV28 CASSLIQGKQPQHF TGTGCCAGCAGTTTAATCCAGGGCAAGCAGCCCCAGCATTTT
. . TRBJ2-5 TRBV10-3 CAIRTDSQETQYF TGTGCCATCCGGACAGACTCGCAAGAGACCCAGTACTTC
. TRBD1 TRBJ2-1 TRBV6-5 CASSYSQAGQDNEQFF TGTGCCAGCAGTTACTCGCAGGCTGGACAGGACAATGAGCAGTTCTTC
few . TRBJ1-6 TRBV5-1 CASSLEVFGQNSPLHF TGCGCCAGCAGCTTGGAAGTTTTCGGACAGAATTCACCCCTCCACTTT
. . TRBJ1-5 TRBV19 CASSIVRGGPVQHF TGTGCCAGTAGTATTGTTCGGGGAGGGCCCGTCCAGCATTTT
. TRBD1 TRBJ1-5 TRBV5-5 CASSMDRDQPQHF TGTGCCAGCAGCATGGACAGGGACCAGCCCCAGCATTTT
. TRBD2 TRBJ2-7 TRBV7-2 CASSLELARAYEQYF TGTGCCAGCAGCTTAGAACTAGCGAGGGCCTACGAGCAGTACTTC
. . TRBJ2-7 TRBV11-1 CASSRNTNYEQYF TGTGCCAGCAGCCGAAACACGAACTACGAGCAGTACTTC
. TRBD1 TRBJ2-7 TRBV12-5 CASATETGTLNEQYF TGTGCTAGTGCCACCGAGACAGGGACCTTGAACGAGCAGTACTTC
once . TRBJ2-5 TRBV19 CASSITITRTQYF TGTGCCAGTAGTATTACTATAACTCGGACCCAGTACTTC
. TRBD2 TRBJ2-7 TRBV2 CASSEGLAGYYEQYF TGTGCCAGCAGTGAAGGGCTAGCGGGGTACTACGAGCAGTACTTC
. . TRBJ1-6 TRBV19 CASSIAPGQLGSPLHF TGTGCCAGTAGTATAGCCCCTGGACAGTTGGGATCACCCCTCCACTTT
. TRBD1 TRBJ1-1 TRBV10-3 CAVNPTGENTEAFF TGTGCCGTCAACCCGACAGGGGAGAACACTGAAGCTTTCTTT
. TRBD1 TRBJ1-2 TRBV27 CASSWTGEAYGYTF TGTGCCAGCAGTTGGACAGGGGAAGCCTATGGCTACACCTTC
. . TRBJ1-2 TRBV4-1 CASSPGGWGRVDGYTF TGCGCCAGCAGCCCTGGAGGGTGGGGGAGAGTGGATGGCTACACCTTC
. TRBD2 TRBJ2-3 TRBV4-2 CASSQSGGRSTDTQYF TGTGCCAGCAGCCAAAGCGGGGGGAGGAGCACAGATACGCAGTATTTT
. . TRBJ1-3 TRBV6-5 CASSYRGLHSGNTIYF TGTGCCAGCAGTTACAGGGGACTTCACTCTGGAAACACCATATATTTT
. TRBD1 TRBJ2-3 TRBV7-3 CASSLGQSSTDTQYF TGTGCCAGCAGCTTGGGACAGTCTAGCACAGATACGCAGTATTTT
. TRBD2 TRBJ2-7 TRBV6-6 CASSNRDYYEQYF TGTGCCAGCAGTAACCGGGACTACTACGAGCAGTACTTC
. . TRBJ2-3 TRBV20-1 CSASGAPGNPTDTQYF TGCAGTGCTAGTGGGGCCCCTGGTAACCCAACAGATACGCAGTATTTT
. TRBD1 TRBJ2-3 TRBV28 CASSLRTGGTDTQYF TGTGCCAGCAGTTTGAGGACAGGGGGCACAGATACGCAGTATTTT
. TRBD1 TRBJ1-4 TRBV2 CASRTTGAVNEKLFF TGTGCCAGCAGAACGACAGGGGCCGTTAATGAAAAACTGTTTTTT
. TRBD1 TRBJ2-7 TRBV6-5 CASSSTGQGIYEQYF TGTGCCAGCAGTTCAACGGGACAGGGGATATACGAGCAGTACTTC
. . TRBJ2-5 TRBV11-3 CASSSRSQETQYF TGTGCCAGCAGCTCGAGGTCGCAAGAGACCCAGTACTTC
. TRBD1 TRBJ2-6 TRBV2 CASSEVPLGGTGRSGANVLTF TGTGCCAGCAGTGAAGTCCCCCTCGGTGGGACAGGGAGGTCTGGGGCCAACGTCCTGACTTTC
. TRBD1 TRBJ2-7 TRBV27 CASSQGQGSYEQYF TGTGCCAGCTCGCAGGGACAGGGTTCCTACGAGCAGTACTTC
. TRBD1 TRBJ1-1 TRBV13 CASSADRTGEQAFF TGTGCCAGCAGCGCGGACAGGACAGGGGAGCAAGCTTTCTTT